Shown below are 10 T cell receptor beta chains from a single sample sequenced in a study of T cells after yellow fever vaccination. TCRdb recomputed calls from the 5' RACE reads with MiXCR, one row per CDR3 protein. The sample holds hundreds of thousands of distinct CDR3 sequences, 3% to 4.5% seen once. Sequences were derived from PBMCs, sampled on the day of the yellow fever booster vaccination. The receptors here all came from a man between 18 and 35 years old who received the YFV17D yellow fever vaccine.

This clonotype has just a few counts. The V gene is TRBV7-9, the J gene TRBJ2-5; D gene ambiguous. V was clipped by 0 bases and J by 4 bases, with 6 bases between them. CDR1 and CDR2 from the germline V gene are SEHNR and FQNEAQ (reference sequence). The CDR3 consists of 13 residues. The CDR3, as DNA: TGTGCCAGCAGCTTAGCCGTAACAGAGACCCAGTACTTC. It encodes CASSLAVTETQYF.

The sample holds many counts of this clonotype. V is TRBV5-1 and J is TRBJ2-1; TRBD2 aligns across 7 bases. Per the germline V gene, CDR1 is SGHRS and CDR2 is YFSETQ. CDR3 length: 16 residues. Germline trimming cut 0 bases from V and 6 bases from J; bases unmatched to any gene: 9. The CDR3 here is CASSLDGGGVVNEQFF. CDR3 DNA: TGCGCCAGCAGCTTGGATGGCGGGGGAGTTGTCAATGAGCAGTTCTTC.

Of note for this clonotype: A much larger clone lies one base from this, so it may be a read error. V is TRBV18 and J is TRBJ2-7; 13 bases are shared with TRBD2. This CDR3 has 15 amino acids. Germline V gene sequence: CDR1 KGHSH, CDR2 LQKENI. The CDR3 protein is CVSSLTSGGAAEQYF. CDR3 in DNA: TGTGTCAGCTCACTCACTAGCGGGGGGGCCGCCGAGCAGTACTTC.

This clonotype was picked up many times. The rearrangement uses TRBV2 and TRBJ2-1; possible D gene TRBD1, 6 bases. Trimming stripped 6 bases from V and 5 bases from J, with 11 bases between. From germline, CDR1 is SNHLY and CDR2 FYNNEI. CDR3 length equals 13 residues. This CDR3 is CASRTGVNNEQFF. CDR3 in DNA: TGTGCCAGCAGGACAGGAGTTAACAATGAGCAGTTCTTC. The variable domain in full, completed from reference TRBV2 and TRBJ2-1, reads EPEVTQTPSHQVTQMGQEVILRCVPISNHLYFYWYRQILGQKVEFLVSFYNNEISEKSEIFDDQFSVERPDGSNFTLKIRSTKLEDSAMYFCASRTGVNNEQFFGPGTRLTVL.

The table lists this clonotype with many counts. The CDR3 loop is CATSDLGTAPDTQYF. The CDR3 coding sequence is TGTGCCACCAGTGATCTCGGGACAGCCCCAGATACGCAGTATTTT. The gene calls are TRBV24-1 and TRBJ2-3, with TRBD1 matching 7 bases. J gave up 4 bases and V 3 bases, and 6 bases lay outside the gene matches. The CDR3 consists of 15 residues. Germline V CDR1 and CDR2: KGHDR, SFDVKD.

This clonotype came up a few times. V gene TRBV2 combines with J gene TRBJ1-5; D is uncertain. Germline CDR1 reads SNHLY; CDR2 reads FYNNEI. V was shortened by 6 bases and J by 9 bases, with 15 bases between the two germline ends. This CDR3 region has 13 residues. CDR3 sequence: CASSAAGRGPQHF. For the CDR3, the DNA is TGTGCCAGCAGCGCCGCGGGTCGCGGGCCCCAGCATTTT.

V usage is TRBV7-2 and J usage is TRBJ2-5; D is uncertain. Germline CDR1 is SGHTA and CDR2 is FQGNSA. V lost 5 bases to trimming and J lost 7 bases, with 14 bases between them. The CDR3 has 13 residues. The CDR3 sequence: CASSTPHAVTQYF. The CDR3 DNA reads as TGTGCCAGCAGCACGCCCCACGCGGTGACCCAGTACTTC.

This clonotype was seen repeatedly, ten times or more. The chain combines TRBV12-3 or TRBV12-4 with TRBJ2-7; the match to TRBD1 covers 9 bases. The CDR3 totals 14 residues. Germline trimming cut 4 bases from V and 2 bases from J; bases unmatched to any gene: 3. The CDR3: CASSWGQGTYEQYF. CDR3 sequence (DNA): TGTGCCAGCAGTTGGGGACAGGGAACCTACGAGCAGTACTTC.

This clonotype was observed at least ten times. The chain links TRBV11-2 to TRBJ2-5; D remains unclear. CDR1 is SGHAT and CDR2 is FQNNGV in the germline V gene. Trimming took 5 bases from V and 4 from J, leaving 8 bases between them. CDR3 length: 12 residues. The CDR3 sequence: CASSAGRETQYF. The CDR3 DNA reads TGTGCCAGCAGCGCAGGCCGAGAGACCCAGTACTTC.

This clonotype was observed at least ten times. The chain recombines TRBV18 with TRBJ2-2, with D uncertain. V lost 4 bases and J lost 0, with 9 bases in between. Per the germline V gene, CDR1 is KGHSH and CDR2 is LQKENI. The CDR3 is made up of 15 amino acids. The CDR3, as DNA: TGTGCCAGCTCACTAGACACCACGAACACCGGGGAGCTGTTTTTT. Its translation is CASSLDTTNTGELFF.